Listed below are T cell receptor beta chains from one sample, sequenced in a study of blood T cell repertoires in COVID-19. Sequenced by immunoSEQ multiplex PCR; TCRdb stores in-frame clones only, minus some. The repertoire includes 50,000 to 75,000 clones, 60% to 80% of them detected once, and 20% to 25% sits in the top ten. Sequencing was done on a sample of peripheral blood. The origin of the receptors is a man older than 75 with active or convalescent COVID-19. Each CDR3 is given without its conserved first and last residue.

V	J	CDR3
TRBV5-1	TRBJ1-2	ASTEGTGSPYGYT
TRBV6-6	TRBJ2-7	ASNAQGAYYEQY
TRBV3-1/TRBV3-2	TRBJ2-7	ASSQGAGVFDEQY
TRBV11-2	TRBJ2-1	ASSLASGGGGEQF
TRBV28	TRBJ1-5	ASLGASGTGPNQPQH
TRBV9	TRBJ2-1	ASSVEVGTVSNEQF
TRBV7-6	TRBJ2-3	ASSRAGGPVTDTQY
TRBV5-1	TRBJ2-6	ASSPLGGTGANVLT
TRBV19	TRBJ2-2	ASSIVAGGTGELF
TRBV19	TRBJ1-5	ASSRGGNSNQPQH
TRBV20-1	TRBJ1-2	SASTGQNGYT
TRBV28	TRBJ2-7	ATLPPGTKSYEQY
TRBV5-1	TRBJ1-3	ASREDSGNTIY
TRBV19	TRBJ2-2	ASRPPIAGGIRGELF
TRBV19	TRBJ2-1	ASSIEGSGVLTYNEQF
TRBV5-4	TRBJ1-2	ASSPPDRGIGYT
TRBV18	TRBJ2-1	ASSIIPQGSGEQF
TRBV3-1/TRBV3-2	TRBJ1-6	ASRASGRANSPLH
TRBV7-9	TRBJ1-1	ASSLADRVWTEAF
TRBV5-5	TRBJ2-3	ASSLVSRAFSTDTQY
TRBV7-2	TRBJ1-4	ASRQGVYEKLF
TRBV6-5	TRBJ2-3	ASSRTLRSTDTQY
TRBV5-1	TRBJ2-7	ASSLTGGYEQY
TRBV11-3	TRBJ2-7	ASSLGPGENYEQY
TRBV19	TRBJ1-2	ASSMARQGKRGYT
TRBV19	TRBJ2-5	ASSPGETQY
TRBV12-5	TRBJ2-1	ASGSLAGGPGVSSYNEQF
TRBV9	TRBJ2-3	ASSTQAAVTDTQY
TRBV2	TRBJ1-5	ASSDWASQPQH
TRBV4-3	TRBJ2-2	ASSQDGQGWNTGELF
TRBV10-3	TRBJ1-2	AISDSRPAAGGTNYGYT
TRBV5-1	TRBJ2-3	ASSSSGVSTDTQY
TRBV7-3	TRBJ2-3	ASSLPGVADTQY
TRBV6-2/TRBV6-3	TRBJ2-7	ASSYSGLWEQY
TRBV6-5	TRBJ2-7	ASRTRTGLSYEQY
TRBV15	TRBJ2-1	ATSILSGNFYNEQF
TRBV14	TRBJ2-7	ASSQIRKREYTYEQY
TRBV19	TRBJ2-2	ASSKMTTYTGELF
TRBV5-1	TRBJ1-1	ASSLDGGMNTEAF
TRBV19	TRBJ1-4	ASSIDSRGEKLF
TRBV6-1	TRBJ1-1	ASSEKRGPGAF
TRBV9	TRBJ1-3	ASSVGDSGNTIY
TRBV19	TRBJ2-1	ASSGAGGSFEQF
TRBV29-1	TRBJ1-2	SGWTGQGYGYT
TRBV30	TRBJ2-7	AWSNPSDLSYEQY
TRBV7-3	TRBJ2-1	ASSLGQSHNEQF